The 20 T cell receptor beta chains listed next were all sequenced from one sample in a study of blood T cell repertoires in COVID-19. TCRdb's table, derived via immunoSEQ multiplex PCR, lists solely in-frame clones and lacks some. In the table there are about 91,000 clones, around 75% of which are singletons. The specimen was peripheral blood. The receptors were gathered from a man between 70 and 80 years old with acute or convalescent COVID-19.

This clone was observed a single time. The V gene is TRBV6-2 or TRBV6-3, the J gene TRBJ2-7, with a weak D call TRBD1 (5 bases). This CDR3 spans 16 amino acids. The germline V gene encodes CDR1 MNHEY and CDR2 SVGEGT. V was cut by 0 bases and J by 0 bases, with 12 bases left in between. The CDR3 sequence: CASSYSTRRVSYEQYF. CDR3 DNA sequence: TGTGCCAGCAGTTACTCGACGCGCAGGGTCTCCTACGAGCAGTACTTC.

The rearrangement joins TRBV9 to TRBJ2-2, with D possibly matching TRBD1 (5 bases). V dropped 0 bases and J dropped 3 bases, with 12 bases sitting between them. CDR1 is SGDLS, CDR2 YYNGEE, per germline. The CDR3 runs 16 residues. In DNA, the CDR3 is TGTGCCAGCAGCGTAGATGTAGGCAGGGACACCGGGGAGCTGTTTTTT. Translating it yields CASSVDVGRDTGELFF.

V and J are TRBV2 and TRBJ1-2; TRBD1 agrees at 7 bases. Germline CDR1 is SNHLY and CDR2 is FYNNEI. The junction had 15 bases not matched to a gene; V was cut back by 10 bases and J by 13 bases. The CDR3 is made up of 12 amino acids. CDR3 coding DNA: TGTGCCACCTACGGACAGGACGAACCCCCCACCTTC. It is translated as CATYGQDEPPTF.

This chain links TRBV7-2 with TRBJ1-6; D not certain. CDR1 is SGHTA and CDR2 is FQGNSA in the germline V gene. The CDR3 totals 16 residues. V lost 1 base, J lost 7 bases, and 14 bases lay in between. The CDR3 coding sequence is TGTGCCAGCAGCTTAGGCGGATTCCCCATAAATTCACCCCTCCACTTT. Its translation is CASSLGGFPINSPLHF.

In its sample, this clone was seen a few times. The chain uses TRBV30 and TRBJ1-4; tentatively, D is TRBD1 (5 bases). CDR1 is GTSNPN and CDR2 is SVGIG in the germline V gene (reference sequence). CDR3 size: 13 residues. Trimming shortened V by 4 bases and J by 7 bases, and 13 bases separated the two germline ends. The CDR3 bases are TGTGCCTGGACGCAGGGTTTGGGTGAAAAACTGTTTTTT. Protein product: CAWTQGLGEKLFF. Using reference TRBV30 and TRBJ1-4 for the parts outside the CDR3, the full variable domain is SQTIHQWPATLVQPVGSPLSLECTVEGTSNPNLYWYRQAAGRGLQLLFYSVGIGQISSEVPQNLSASRPQDRQFILSSKKLLLSDSGFYLCAWTQGLGEKLFFGSGTQLSVL.

This clone was detected only a few times. V usage is TRBV19 and J usage is TRBJ1-4; no firm D call. With 6 bases removed from V and 4 bases from J, the gap between germline ends came to 12 bases. The CDR3 covers 14 residues. In germline, CDR1 is LNHDA, CDR2 SQIVND (reference sequence). CDR3 bases: TGTGCCAGTAGGTCCGGTAGTTTTAATGAAAAACTGTTTTTT. Protein sequence: CASRSGSFNEKLFF.

The rearrangement links TRBV28 to TRBJ2-5, with 7 nucleotides matching TRBD2. The V segment lost 6 bases and the J segment 5 bases; nucleotides outside the gene matches: 9. The CDR3 loop spans 14 amino acids. Germline lookup yields CDR1 MDHEN and CDR2 SYDVKM. CDR3 protein: CASSTRTSTETQYF. CDR3 DNA sequence: TGTGCCAGCAGCACCCGGACTAGTACCGAGACCCAGTACTTC.

The chain recombines TRBV27 with TRBJ2-2; 12 bases are shared with TRBD2. With V trimmed by 5 bases and J by 3 bases, 4 bases remained unmatched. CDR1 is MNHEY, CDR2 SMNVEV, per germline (reference sequence). The CDR3 sequence is 16 residues long. The CDR3 DNA is TGTGCCAGCAGTCGATCTAGCGGGGGGGACACCGGGGAGCTGTTTTTT. Translating it yields CASSRSSGGDTGELFF.

The rearrangement links TRBV6-5 to TRBJ1-1; TRBD1 is a possible D gene (5 bases). V shed 8 bases and J shed 1 base, with 11 bases lying between them. The CDR3 spans 13 residues. The germline V gene encodes CDR1 MNHEY and CDR2 SVGAGI. CDR3 protein: CASPTDRNTEAFF. The CDR3 DNA sequence: TGTGCCAGCCCGACAGACAGGAACACTGAAGCTTTCTTT.

This clone was seen only once. V usage is TRBV28 and J usage is TRBJ2-2; a possible D gene is TRBD2 (5 bases). The V gene's germline CDR1 is MDHEN and CDR2 SYDVKM. The V and J ends lost 5 bases and 7 bases respectively, with 8 bases between them. CDR3 size: 12 residues. CDR3 in amino acids: CASSLEGGELFF. The CDR3 DNA reads TGTGCCAGCAGTCTAGAGGGCGGGGAGCTGTTTTTT.

This clone was seen once. The chain employs TRBV19 and TRBJ2-5, with D perhaps TRBD1 (6 bases). Germline V gene data show CDR1 as LNHDA and CDR2 as SQIVND (reference sequence). This CDR3 has 15 residues. V lost 4 bases and J 1 base, leaving 13 bases between the germline ends. The CDR3 sequence: CASSTRSRGQETQYF. The CDR3 DNA follows: TGTGCCAGTAGTACGAGGAGCAGGGGCCAAGAGACCCAGTACTTC.

V is TRBV15 and J is TRBJ1-2; 8 bases are shared with TRBD1. From germline, CDR1 is LNHNV and CDR2 YYDKDF (reference sequence). Trimming took 4 bases from V and 4 from J; bases not matched to a gene: 5. The CDR3 is 14 amino acids. CDR3: CATSIYRGGYGYTF. CDR3 nucleotides: TGTGCCACCAGCATTTACAGGGGGGGCTATGGCTACACCTTC.

The genes are TRBV7-9 and TRBJ2-1; 13 bases are shared with TRBD2. Trimming cost V 5 bases and J 4 bases; bases outside gene matches: 2. The CDR3 totals 15 residues. Germline loops: CDR1 SEHNR, CDR2 FQNEAQ (reference sequence). This chain's CDR3 is CASSRGLAGYNEQFF. For the CDR3, the DNA is TGTGCCAGCAGCCGGGGACTAGCGGGGTACAATGAGCAGTTCTTC. The variable domain in full, with the rest retrieved from reference TRBV7-9 and TRBJ2-1, is DTGVSQNPRHKITKRGQNVTFRCDPISEHNRLYWYRQTLGQGPEFLTYFQNEAQLEKSRLLSDRFSAERPKGSFSTLEIQRTEQGDSAMYLCASSRGLAGYNEQFFGPGTRLTVL.

A single count supports this clone. The CDR3 spells CASSYSPRDTIHNEQFF. CDR3 nucleotides: TGTGCCAGCAGTTACTCGCCCCGGGACACAATACACAATGAGCAGTTCTTC. The V and J genes are TRBV6-2 or TRBV6-3 and TRBJ2-1; weak D call: TRBD1 (6 bases). V lost 0 bases to trimming and J lost 5 bases, with 17 bases between them. Germline-derived CDR1 and CDR2 are MNHEY and SVGEGT. The length of the CDR3 is 17 residues.

V usage is TRBV28 and J usage is TRBJ1-5; TRBD1 matches at 10 bases. Germline-derived CDR1 and CDR2 are MDHEN and SYDVKM. The CDR3 totals 15 residues. The junction had 8 bases not matched to a gene; V was cut back by 6 bases and J by 6 bases. The CDR3 protein is CASSRTGGNRQPQHF. CDR3 nucleotides: TGTGCCAGCAGCCGGACAGGGGGGAATCGTCAGCCCCAGCATTTT.

The chain recombines TRBV5-5 with TRBJ2-3; tentatively, D is TRBD2 (5 bases). The CDR3 spans 16 residues. V lost 1 base and J 4 bases, leaving 16 bases between the germline ends. Germline V gives CDR1 SGHKS, CDR2 YYEKEE (reference sequence). The CDR3 coding sequence is TGTGCCAGCAGCTTGATTTTGAGGGCTGAGGCAGATACGCAGTATTTT. Translated, it gives CASSLILRAEADTQYF.

The V and J genes are TRBV18 and TRBJ1-4, with 11 bases aligning to TRBD1. This CDR3 is 15 amino acids long. With 3 bases clipped from V and 7 bases from J, the junction kept 4 bases outside the gene matches. The V gene's germline CDR1 is KGHSH and CDR2 LQKENI. The DNA for the CDR3 is TGTGCCAGCTCACCCGACGGGACAGGGGGTGAAAAACTGTTTTTT. Its protein product is CASSPDGTGGEKLFF.

The V and J genes are TRBV19 and TRBJ2-2; 7 bases align to TRBD1. In germline, CDR1 is LNHDA, CDR2 SQIVND (reference sequence). The J segment lost 3 bases and the V segment lost 8 bases, leaving 9 bases of the junction unmatched. The CDR3 totals 15 residues. The CDR3 protein is CASGRDSFYTGELFF. DNA of the CDR3: TGTGCCAGTGGCCGGGACAGCTTTTACACCGGGGAGCTGTTTTTT.

J is TRBJ1-2 and V is TRBV28; possible D gene TRBD1, 6 bases. V lost 3 bases and J 5 bases, leaving 19 bases between the germline ends. CDR1 and CDR2 (germline): MDHEN, SYDVKM. The CDR3 covers 16 residues. CDR3 residues: CASSFGGAVVRYGYTF. CDR3 sequence (DNA): TGTGCCAGCAGTTTTGGGGGGGCGGTAGTACGGTATGGCTACACCTTC.

This clone was seen a handful of times. The J gene is TRBJ2-5, the V gene TRBV2; 7 positions match TRBD1. Trimming cost V 3 bases and J 1 base; bases outside gene matches: 17. Germline V gene lookup returns CDR1 SNHLY and CDR2 FYNNEI. The CDR3 contains 19 residues. Here the CDR3 DNA reads TGTGCCAGCAGTGATCTACCCCACGGACCCGGGACAGCCCAAGAGACCCAGTACTTC. This gives the protein CASSDLPHGPGTAQETQYF.